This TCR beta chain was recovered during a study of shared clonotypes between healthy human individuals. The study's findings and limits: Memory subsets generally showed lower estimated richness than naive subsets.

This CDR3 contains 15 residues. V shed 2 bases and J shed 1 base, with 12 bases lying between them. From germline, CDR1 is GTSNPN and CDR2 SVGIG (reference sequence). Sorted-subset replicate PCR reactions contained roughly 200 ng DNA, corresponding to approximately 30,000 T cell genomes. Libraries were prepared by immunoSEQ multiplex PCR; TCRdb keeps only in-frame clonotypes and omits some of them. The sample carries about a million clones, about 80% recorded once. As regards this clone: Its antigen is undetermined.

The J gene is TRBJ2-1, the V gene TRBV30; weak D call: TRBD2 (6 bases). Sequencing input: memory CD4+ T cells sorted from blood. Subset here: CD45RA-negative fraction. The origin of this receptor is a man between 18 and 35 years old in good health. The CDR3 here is CAWSKRVLSYNEQFF. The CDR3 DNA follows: TGTGCCTGGAGTAAGCGGGTGCTATCCTACAATGAGCAGTTCTTC.